This TCR beta chain was sequenced during a study of read filtering for tumor transcriptome and immune sequencing. The wider study: Among patients, some 17 were male and more than 12 female, aged about 45 to 80 (mean roughly 64). DNase treatment preceded whole-transcriptome library preparation.

Whole-study findings and limits: Without single-read clonotypes, shared clonotype proportions correlated more between IR-seq and RNA-seq.

This clonotype was observed at least ten times. Its specificity is not known. The germline V gene has CDR1 LNHDA and CDR2 SQIVND (reference sequence). With 4 bases removed from V and 0 bases from J, the gap between germline ends came to 9 bases. The CDR3 loop spans 14 amino acids. This library used roughly 400 ng RNA and molecular barcoded adaptors spanning alpha/delta and beta/gamma chains. Using its own MiXCR run on the reads, TCRdb lists one record per CDR3 protein. The sample has 100,000 to 150,000 distinct CDR3 sequences; approximately 13% are singletons. This chain links TRBV19 with TRBJ1-1, with D unclear. The sequence derives from a donor aged 40 or older with multiple myeloma. The material sequenced was a population of CD138-negative cells sorted from bone marrow. This CDR3 is CASSKVDMNTEAFF. CDR3 nucleotides: TGTGCCAGTAGTAAGGTAGATATGAACACTGAAGCTTTCTTT.